This is a list of T cell receptor beta chains from one sample in a study of blood T cell repertoires in COVID-19. Clones were read by immunoSEQ multiplex PCR, and TCRdb kept only the in-frame ones, dropping some. The sample consists of approximately 200,000 clones, roughly 89% of them appearing once. Sequencing input: peripheral blood. The origin of the receptors is a man in his 60s who had recovered from COVID-19. CDR3s include the opening cysteine and the closing phenylalanine or tryptophan. A D gene is named only where the DNA matches it firmly. The listing skips clone size in some rows; elsewhere it reads once, few, many or a size class.

D gene	V gene	J gene	clone size	CDR3 protein	CDR3 DNA
NA	TRBV6-2/TRBV6-3	TRBJ1-1	NA	CASSYPAGDRAFF	TGTGCCAGCAGTTATCCTGCGGGAGACAGGGCTTTCTTT
TRBD2	TRBV18	TRBJ2-3	NA	CASSPLAGGPTDTQYF	TGTGCCAGCTCACCCTTAGCGGGAGGGCCCACAGATACGCAGTATTTT
NA	TRBV7-2	TRBJ2-5	once	CASSLSGGQETQYF	TGTGCCAGCAGCTTATCCGGGGGTCAAGAGACCCAGTACTTC
NA	TRBV10-3	TRBJ1-3	NA	CAISPTGNTIYF	TGTGCCATCAGCCCGACAGGAAACACCATATATTTT
NA	TRBV9	TRBJ1-2	NA	CASSPRTTNYGYTF	TGTGCCAGCAGCCCCCGGACAACTAACTATGGCTACACCTTC
NA	TRBV5-7	TRBJ1-2	NA	CASSLRVVGRGGGYTF	TGTGCCAGCAGCTTGAGGGTGGTTGGCAGGGGCGGGGGCTACACCTTC
TRBD2	TRBV11-1	TRBJ2-3	NA	CASSLGSGIPDTQYF	TGTGCCAGCAGCTTAGGTAGCGGGATTCCAGATACGCAGTATTTT
TRBD1	TRBV24-1	TRBJ2-3	NA	CATSPRQGTITSTDTQYF	TGTGCCACCAGCCCCCGACAGGGGACCATAACTAGCACAGATACGCAGTATTTT
NA	TRBV6-5	TRBJ2-4	once	CASSSEGWAKNIQYF	TGTGCCAGCAGTTCCGAGGGTTGGGCCAAAAACATTCAGTACTTC
NA	TRBV5-1	TRBJ2-1	NA	CASSMGPNSIYEQFF	TGCGCCAGCAGCATGGGACCGAATAGCATCTATGAGCAGTTCTTC
TRBD2	TRBV7-2	TRBJ2-5	NA	CASSLILAGVGETQYF	TGTGCCAGCAGCTTAATCCTAGCGGGAGTGGGAGAGACCCAGTACTTC
TRBD1	TRBV6-5	TRBJ2-5	NA	CASTPGQGARETQYF	TGTGCCAGCACCCCGGGACAGGGGGCCCGGGAGACCCAGTACTTC
NA	TRBV10-3	TRBJ1-1	NA	CAISDRVQGLNTEAFF	TGTGCCATCAGTGATAGGGTCCAGGGGCTAAACACTGAAGCTTTCTTT
NA	TRBV24-1	TRBJ2-3	NA	CATSDRTTVADTQYF	TGTGCCACCAGTGATAGGACAACAGTCGCAGATACGCAGTATTTT
NA	TRBV6-6	TRBJ1-1	NA	CASSATGRDTEAFF	TGTGCCAGCAGCGCTACAGGGAGAGACACTGAAGCTTTCTTT
NA	TRBV5-6	TRBJ1-2	once	CASSRGGYGYTF	TGTGCCAGCAGCCGAGGGGGCTATGGCTACACCTTC
NA	TRBV2	TRBJ2-6	NA	CASHRESGSGANVLTF	TGTGCCAGCCACAGGGAAAGTGGCTCTGGGGCCAACGTCCTGACTTTC
TRBD1	TRBV9	TRBJ1-6	NA	CASSPGDRGYNSPLHF	TGTGCCAGCAGCCCCGGGGACAGGGGGTATAATTCACCCCTCCACTTT
NA	TRBV6-2/TRBV6-3	TRBJ1-2	NA	CASSGRGAQIFRYTF	TGTGCCAGCAGCGGACGGGGGGCTCAAATATTCAGATACACCTTC
NA	TRBV9	TRBJ2-1	NA	CASSETGAEYNEQFF	TGTGCCAGCAGCGAGACGGGAGCGGAGTACAATGAGCAGTTCTTC
NA	TRBV7-9	TRBJ1-2	NA	CASSDPRGVERPYGYTF	TGTGCCAGCAGCGACCCCAGGGGTGTCGAACGACCCTATGGCTACACCTTC
TRBD1	TRBV6-2/TRBV6-3	TRBJ1-2	once	CASSYSLQGSAYGYTF	TGTGCCAGCAGTTACTCGTTACAGGGGTCCGCCTATGGCTACACCTTC
NA	TRBV7-7	TRBJ1-4	NA	CASSLFAPGQATNEKLFF	TGTGCCAGCAGCTTATTCGCCCCGGGACAAGCAACTAATGAAAAACTGTTTTTT
TRBD2	TRBV27	TRBJ2-1	NA	CASSPKGTSGRAFNEQFF	TGTGCCAGCAGCCCGAAAGGGACTAGCGGGAGGGCCTTTAATGAGCAGTTCTTC
NA	TRBV25-1	TRBJ1-1	NA	CASSRAGPTNTEAFF	TGTGCCAGCAGTCGGGCGGGGCCGACGAACACTGAAGCTTTCTTT
NA	TRBV10-3	TRBJ1-2	NA	CAISESLQGYTF	TGTGCCATCAGTGAGTCCCTGCAGGGCTACACCTTC
NA	TRBV9	TRBJ1-3	NA	CASSLTVGNTIYF	TGTGCCAGCAGCCTCACTGTTGGAAACACCATATATTTT
TRBD2	TRBV28	TRBJ2-7	once	CASSSLMLPGSSGRYEQYF	TGTGCCAGCAGTTCCCTTATGCTCCCTGGCTCTAGCGGGAGATACGAGCAGTACTTC
NA	TRBV6-2/TRBV6-3	TRBJ2-5	NA	CASSYRGQETQYF	TGTGCCAGCAGTTACAGGGGACAAGAGACCCAGTACTTC
NA	TRBV19	TRBJ2-3	NA	CASSIGLVADTQYF	TGTGCCAGTAGTATAGGCCTAGTGGCAGATACGCAGTATTTT
TRBD1	TRBV27	TRBJ1-5	NA	CASSLSGGDHQPQHF	TGTGCCAGCAGTTTGTCAGGGGGCGATCATCAGCCCCAGCATTTT
TRBD1	TRBV19	TRBJ1-3	NA	CASSRDRGRTGNTIYF	TGTGCCAGTAGTAGGGACAGGGGACGGACTGGAAACACCATATATTTT
NA	TRBV5-1	TRBJ2-5	NA	CASSPHQETQYF	TGCGCCAGCAGCCCCCATCAAGAGACCCAGTACTTC
NA	TRBV7-2	TRBJ2-1	NA	CASSLATVLNEQFF	TGTGCCAGCAGCTTAGCGACAGTCCTCAATGAGCAGTTCTTC
NA	TRBV12-3/TRBV12-4	TRBJ1-1	few	CASTLQGEAFF	TGTGCCAGCACACTTCAGGGTGAAGCTTTCTTT
TRBD2	TRBV18	TRBJ2-7	NA	CASSTGTSGSEQYF	TGTGCCAGCTCAACCGGGACTAGCGGGAGCGAGCAGTACTTC
NA	TRBV28	TRBJ2-7	NA	CASSFPSSEQYF	TGTGCCAGCAGTTTTCCCTCCTCCGAGCAGTACTTC
NA	TRBV27	TRBJ2-3	once	CASTRTQSFGNTQYF	TGTGCCAGCACCCGGACACAGAGTTTTGGTAATACGCAGTATTTT
NA	TRBV28	TRBJ2-2	many	CASRSDRLTNTGELFF	TGTGCCAGTCGGAGCGACAGGCTTACGAACACCGGGGAGCTGTTTTTT
TRBD2	TRBV7-6	TRBJ2-1	NA	CASSLRGGSYNEQFF	TGTGCCAGCAGCTTGCGGGGGGGCTCCTACAATGAGCAGTTCTTC
TRBD1	TRBV7-9	TRBJ2-1	NA	CASSLGQAPHNEQFF	TGTGCCAGCAGCCTGGGACAGGCTCCCCACAATGAGCAGTTCTTC
TRBD2	TRBV11-2	TRBJ2-3	NA	CASSSATSGRDTQYF	TGTGCCAGCAGCTCAGCGACTAGCGGGAGAGATACGCAGTATTTT
TRBD2	TRBV28	TRBJ2-1	NA	CASLQGLADNEQFF	TGTGCCAGCCTCCAGGGACTAGCGGACAATGAGCAGTTCTTC
TRBD1	TRBV5-1	TRBJ2-2	NA	CASKQGANTGELFF	TGCGCCAGTAAACAGGGGGCTAACACCGGGGAGCTGTTTTTT
NA	TRBV30	TRBJ1-2	NA	CAWSVRGSSIVGYTF	TGTGCCTGGAGTGTCAGGGGTTCTAGTATCGTGGGCTACACCTTC
NA	TRBV6-5	TRBJ1-5	NA	CASTREVESNQPQHF	TGTGCCAGCACCCGGGAGGTAGAGAGCAATCAGCCCCAGCATTTT
NA	TRBV7-2	TRBJ1-2	NA	CASSLPGGWDGYTF	TGTGCCAGCAGCCTTCCGGGGGGGTGGGATGGCTACACCTTC
NA	TRBV5-4	TRBJ2-7	NA	CASPRAEQYF	TGTGCCAGCCCGCGGGCCGAGCAGTACTTC
NA	TRBV7-2	TRBJ2-3	once	CASSPRIVTSTDTQYF	TGTGCCAGCAGCCCTCGGATTGTGACTAGCACAGATACGCAGTATTTT
NA	TRBV25-1	TRBJ2-1	NA	CASSELGLSGTLNEQFF	TGTGCCAGCAGTGAATTAGGGCTTAGCGGAACCCTCAATGAGCAGTTCTTC
NA	TRBV5-5	TRBJ1-5	NA	CASSFGTRDYEPQHF	TGTGCCAGCAGCTTCGGGACACGGGATTATGAGCCCCAGCATTTT
NA	TRBV5-1	TRBJ2-7	NA	CASSFGQQGPTYEQYF	TGCGCCAGCAGCTTTGGTCAACAGGGCCCAACCTACGAGCAGTACTTC
NA	TRBV27	TRBJ2-7	NA	CASSSPSSYEQYF	TGTGCCAGCAGTTCCCCATCCTCCTACGAGCAGTACTTC
TRBD1	TRBV9	TRBJ1-2	NA	CASSASHRGTGYTF	TGTGCCAGCAGCGCTTCTCACAGGGGTACAGGCTACACCTTC
NA	TRBV14	TRBJ2-7	few	CASSQFGVPSYEQYF	TGTGCCAGCAGCCAATTCGGGGTTCCCTCCTACGAGCAGTACTTC
NA	TRBV6-5	TRBJ2-3	NA	CATRQGSDTQYF	TGTGCCACCCGCCAGGGTTCAGATACGCAGTATTTT
NA	TRBV28	TRBJ1-1	once	CASSLERRQKNTEAFF	TGTGCCAGCAGTTTAGAAAGACGACAGAAGAACACTGAAGCTTTCTTT